What follows are 10 T cell receptor beta chains derived from one specimen sequenced in a study of T cells in tuberculosis. Sequenced by immunoSEQ multiplex PCR; TCRdb stores in-frame clones only, minus some. Of about 25,000 clones listed, approximately 90% are singletons. Sequenced input: PBMCs. The receptor source for this set is a donor aged 10-29 years with latent tuberculosis or without tuberculosis infection. Some clones in this sample may be carry-over from other donors' samples.

The chain couples TRBV27 to TRBJ1-5; 7 positions match TRBD1. Germline-derived CDR1 and CDR2 are MNHEY and SMNVEV (reference sequence). With V trimmed by 4 bases and J by 2 bases, 11 bases remained unmatched. This CDR3 is 17 amino acids long. CDR3 protein: CASSSKPTGAGNQPQHF. The DNA of the CDR3 is TGTGCCAGCAGTTCCAAACCTACAGGGGCTGGCAATCAGCCCCAGCATTTT.

The V gene is TRBV7-2, the J gene TRBJ2-3, with D tentatively TRBD2 (5 bases). This CDR3 is built from 12 residues. V was shortened by 4 bases and J by 7 bases, with 9 bases between the two germline ends. Germline V gene lookup returns CDR1 SGHTA and CDR2 FQGNSA. This chain's CDR3 is CASSSGLYTQYF. CDR3 coding DNA: TGTGCCAGCAGCTCAGGACTGTATACGCAGTATTTT. Full variable domain (rest looked up from reference TRBV7-2 and TRBJ2-3): GAGVSQSPSNKVTEKGKDVELRCDPISGHTALYWYRQSLGQGLEFLIYFQGNSAPDKSGLPSDRFSAERTGGSVSTLTIQRTQQEDSAVYLCASSSGLYTQYFGPGTRLTVL.

This chain joins TRBV7-2 and TRBJ2-2, with D possibly TRBD1 on 6 matching bases. This CDR3 is built from 14 residues. Per germline, CDR1 SGHTA and CDR2 FQGNSA. Trimming took 5 bases from V and 4 from J, leaving 11 bases between them. The CDR3: CASSPGAGTGELFF. The CDR3 nucleotides are TGTGCCAGCAGCCCAGGGGCAGGCACCGGGGAGCTGTTTTTT.

V gene TRBV6-1 combines with J gene TRBJ2-7; TRBD2 matches 9 bases. Germline V lookup: CDR1 MNHNS, CDR2 SASEGT. This CDR3 comprises 15 residues. With 6 bases clipped from V and 4 bases from J, the junction kept 10 bases outside the gene matches. CDR3 sequence (DNA): TGTGCCAGCAGCCACGGGTGGCTAGCGGGGTACGAGCAGTACTTC. Amino acid sequence: CASSHGWLAGYEQYF.

The chain combines TRBV30 with TRBJ1-1; no clear D gene. Per the germline V gene, CDR1 is GTSNPN and CDR2 is SVGIG (reference sequence). Trimming pared 4 bases from V and 1 base from J, leaving 13 bases between. The CDR3 sequence is 14 residues long. CDR3 in amino acids: CAWTRGRSNTEAFF. Written as DNA, the CDR3 is TGTGCCTGGACTCGCGGCAGATCGAACACTGAAGCTTTCTTT.

V is TRBV4-3 and J is TRBJ2-1; D is possibly TRBD2 (5 bases). Germline CDR1 and CDR2: LGHNA and YSLEER. The CDR3 covers 12 residues. Trimming pared 2 bases from V and 10 bases from J, leaving 9 bases between. This CDR3 reads CASSQPGREQFF. Here the CDR3 DNA reads TGCGCCAGCAGCCAACCGGGAAGAGAGCAGTTCTTC.

The genes are TRBV14 and TRBJ2-3; TRBD2 agrees at 10 bases. CDR1 is SGHDN, CDR2 FVKESK, per germline. The CDR3 spans 17 residues. The V gene end was trimmed by 0 bases and the J gene end by 3 bases; junction bases not matched to a gene: 6. Here the CDR3 reads CASSQDRGLAVTDTQYF. The DNA for the CDR3 is TGTGCCAGCAGCCAAGATCGAGGACTAGCGGTGACAGATACGCAGTATTTT.

V and J are TRBV2 and TRBJ2-2, with TRBD1 matching over 8 bases. Per the germline V gene, CDR1 is SNHLY and CDR2 is FYNNEI. The CDR3 totals 14 residues. J was trimmed by 1 base and V by 7 bases; bases with no gene match: 2. The CDR3 loop reads CASTDRGNTGELFF. The CDR3 coding sequence is TGTGCCAGCACTGACAGGGGGAACACCGGGGAGCTGTTTTTT.

The V gene is TRBV19, the J gene TRBJ1-2; tentative D call: TRBD1 (6 bases). CDR3 size: 15 residues. The V gene lost 5 bases and the J gene lost 4 bases, with 17 bases spanning the gap. Germline lookup yields CDR1 LNHDA and CDR2 SQIVND (reference sequence). CDR3 DNA sequence: TGTGCCAGTAGTCCCGGACAGACCACGAGCTATGGCTACACCTTC. Translation: CASSPGQTTSYGYTF.

The V gene is TRBV6-5, the J gene TRBJ1-5, with D perhaps matching TRBD1 (6 bases). Germline lookup yields CDR1 MNHEY and CDR2 SVGAGI. The ends were cut back, 6 bases at V and 4 bases at J, with 16 bases in the middle. This CDR3 contains 15 residues. In DNA, the CDR3 is TGTGCCAGCAGCCGAACAGGGCAGGGGAATCAGCCCCAGCATTTT. Protein product: CASSRTGQGNQPQHF.